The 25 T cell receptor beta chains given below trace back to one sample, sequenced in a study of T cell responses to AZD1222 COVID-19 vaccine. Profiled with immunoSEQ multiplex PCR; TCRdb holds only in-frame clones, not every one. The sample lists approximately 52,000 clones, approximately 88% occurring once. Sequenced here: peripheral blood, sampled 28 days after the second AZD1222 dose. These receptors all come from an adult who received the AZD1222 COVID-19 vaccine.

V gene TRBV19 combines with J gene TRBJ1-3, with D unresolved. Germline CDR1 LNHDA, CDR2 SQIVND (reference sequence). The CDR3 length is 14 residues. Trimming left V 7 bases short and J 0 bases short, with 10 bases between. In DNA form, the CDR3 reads TGTGCCAGTAATGGATATAACTCTGGAAACACCATATATTTT. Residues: CASNGYNSGNTIYF.

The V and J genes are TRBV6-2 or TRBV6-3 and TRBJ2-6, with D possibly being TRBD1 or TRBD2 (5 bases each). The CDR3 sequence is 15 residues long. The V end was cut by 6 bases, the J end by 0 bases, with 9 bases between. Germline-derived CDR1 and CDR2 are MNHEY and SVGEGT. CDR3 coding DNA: TGTGCCAGCAGCCAGGGACGCTCTGGGGCCAACGTCCTGACTTTC. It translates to CASSQGRSGANVLTF.

CDR3 amino acids: CASLPTFREQYF. The DNA of the CDR3 is TGTGCCAGTCTACCGACCTTCAGGGAGCAGTACTTC. The chain joins TRBV19 to TRBJ2-7, with D unresolved. Trimming shortened V by 8 bases and J by 7 bases, and 15 bases separated the two germline ends. The CDR3 loop spans 12 amino acids. Germline CDR1 is LNHDA and CDR2 is SQIVND (reference sequence).

In DNA form, the CDR3 reads TGTGCCAGCAGCTTAGGCGGAAACACCATATATTTT. This translates into CASSLGGNTIYF. The V call is TRBV11-2, the J call TRBJ1-3; the D is unclear. The V gene lost 1 base and the J gene lost 4 bases, with 2 bases spanning the gap. CDR3 length: 12 residues. Germline lookup yields CDR1 SGHAT and CDR2 FQNNGV.

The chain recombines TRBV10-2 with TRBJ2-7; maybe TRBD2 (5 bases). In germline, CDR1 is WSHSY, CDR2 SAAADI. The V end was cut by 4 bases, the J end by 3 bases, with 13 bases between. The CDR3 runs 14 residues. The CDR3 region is CASSVTRTNYEQYF. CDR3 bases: TGCGCCAGCAGTGTAACTAGAACCAACTACGAGCAGTACTTC.

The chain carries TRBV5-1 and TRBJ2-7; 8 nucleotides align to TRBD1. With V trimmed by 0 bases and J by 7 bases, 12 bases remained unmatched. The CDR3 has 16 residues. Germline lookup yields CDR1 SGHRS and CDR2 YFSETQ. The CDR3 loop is CASSLGQQGGSREQYF. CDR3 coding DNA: TGCGCCAGCAGCTTGGGTCAACAGGGGGGCTCTAGAGAGCAGTACTTC.

For the CDR3, the DNA is TGCGCCAGCACGACCGACAGGCGACCGTATAATTCACCCCTCCACTTT. Amino acid sequence: CASTTDRRPYNSPLHF. This chain links TRBV23-1 with TRBJ1-6; a possible D gene is TRBD1 (6 bases). TRBV23-1 carries the ORF label, with uncertain function. CDR3 length equals 16 residues. The V gene lost 7 bases and the J gene lost 4 bases, with 17 bases spanning the gap.

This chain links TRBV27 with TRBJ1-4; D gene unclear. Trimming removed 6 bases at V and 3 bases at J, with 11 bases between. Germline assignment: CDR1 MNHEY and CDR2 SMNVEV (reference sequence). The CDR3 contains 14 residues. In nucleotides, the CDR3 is TGTGCCAGCAGGACGAGGGCTTCTAATGAAAAACTGTTTTTT. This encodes CASRTRASNEKLFF.

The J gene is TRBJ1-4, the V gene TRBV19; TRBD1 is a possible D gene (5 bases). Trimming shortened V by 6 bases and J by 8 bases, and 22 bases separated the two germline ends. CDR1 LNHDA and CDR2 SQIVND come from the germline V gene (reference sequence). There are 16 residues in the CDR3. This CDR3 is CASRGPRPQGGEKLFF. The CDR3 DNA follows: TGTGCCAGTAGGGGGCCGAGACCCCAAGGTGGCGAAAAACTGTTTTTT.

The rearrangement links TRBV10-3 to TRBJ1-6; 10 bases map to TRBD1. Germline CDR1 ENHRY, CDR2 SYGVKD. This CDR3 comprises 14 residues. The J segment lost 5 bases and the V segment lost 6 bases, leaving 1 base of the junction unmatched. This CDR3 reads CAISGTGDNSPLHF. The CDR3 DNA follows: TGTGCCATCAGCGGGACAGGGGATAATTCACCCCTCCACTTT.

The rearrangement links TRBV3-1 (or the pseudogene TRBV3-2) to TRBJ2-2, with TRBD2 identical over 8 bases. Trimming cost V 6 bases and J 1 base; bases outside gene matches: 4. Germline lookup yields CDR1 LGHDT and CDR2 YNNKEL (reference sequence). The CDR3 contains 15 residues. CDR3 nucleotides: TGTGCCAGCAGTCCGGGACTAGGGAACACCGGGGAGCTGTTTTTT. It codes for CASSPGLGNTGELFF.

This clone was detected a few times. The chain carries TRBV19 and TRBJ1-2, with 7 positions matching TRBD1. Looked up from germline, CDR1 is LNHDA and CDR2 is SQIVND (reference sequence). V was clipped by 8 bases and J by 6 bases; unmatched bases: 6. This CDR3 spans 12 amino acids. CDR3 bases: TGTGCCAGTCGGGGAGGGGGCGATGGCTACACCTTC. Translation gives CASRGGGDGYTF. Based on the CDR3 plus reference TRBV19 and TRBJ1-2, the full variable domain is DGGITQSPKYLFRKEGQNVTLSCEQNLNHDAMYWYRQDPGQGLRLIYYSQIVNDFQKGDIAEGYSVSREKKESFPLTVTSAQKNPTAFYLCASRGGGDGYTFGSGTRLTVV.

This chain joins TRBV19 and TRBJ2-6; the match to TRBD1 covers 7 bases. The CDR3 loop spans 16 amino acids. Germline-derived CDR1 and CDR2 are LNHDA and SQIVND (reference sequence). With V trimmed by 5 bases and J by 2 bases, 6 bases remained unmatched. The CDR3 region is CASSLDRAPGANVLTF. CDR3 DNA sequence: TGTGCCAGTAGTCTCGACAGGGCTCCTGGGGCCAACGTCCTGACTTTC.

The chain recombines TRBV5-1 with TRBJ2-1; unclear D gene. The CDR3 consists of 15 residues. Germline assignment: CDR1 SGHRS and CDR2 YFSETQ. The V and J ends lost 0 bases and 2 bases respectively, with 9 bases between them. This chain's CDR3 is CASSLESEPYNEQFF. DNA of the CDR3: TGCGCCAGCAGCTTGGAAAGTGAACCCTACAATGAGCAGTTCTTC.

In DNA, the CDR3 is TGTGCCAGCCAACAGGGGGCAACTGGAAACACCATATATTTT. As protein: CASQQGATGNTIYF. The chain has TRBV9 and TRBJ1-3; 9 positions match TRBD1. The CDR3 is 14 amino acids. Germline loops: CDR1 SGDLS, CDR2 YYNGEE. V shed 7 bases, J shed 2 bases, and the junction held 4 bases outside the gene matches.

The CDR3 loop is CASRGTGTVTNEKLFF. CDR3 bases: TGCGCCAGCCGGGGAACGGGGACAGTAACTAATGAAAAACTGTTTTTT. The chain combines TRBV5-1 with TRBJ1-4; 7 bases are a match to TRBD1. Germline loops: CDR1 SGHRS, CDR2 YFSETQ. Trimming removed 7 bases from V and 1 base from J; junction bases left unmatched: 10. The CDR3 has 16 residues.

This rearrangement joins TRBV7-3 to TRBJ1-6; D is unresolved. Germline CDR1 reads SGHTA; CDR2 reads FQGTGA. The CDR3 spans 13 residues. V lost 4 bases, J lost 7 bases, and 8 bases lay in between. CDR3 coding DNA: TGTGCCAGCAGCTCGGGCGCAAATTCACCCCTCCACTTT. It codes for CASSSGANSPLHF.

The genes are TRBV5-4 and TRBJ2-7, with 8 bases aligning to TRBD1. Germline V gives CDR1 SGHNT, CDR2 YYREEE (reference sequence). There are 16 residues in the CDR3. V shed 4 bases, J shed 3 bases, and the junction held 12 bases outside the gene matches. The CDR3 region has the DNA TGTGCCAGCAGCGCCCCCGGGACAGGAAACGACTACGAGCAGTACTTC. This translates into CASSAPGTGNDYEQYF.

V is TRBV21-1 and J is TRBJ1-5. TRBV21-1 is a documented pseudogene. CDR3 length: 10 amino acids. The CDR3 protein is CASSNQPQHF. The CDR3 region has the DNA TGTGCCAGCAGCAACCAGCCCCAGCATTTT.

CDR3: CATSRPGQGSTIYF. CDR3 in DNA: TGTGCCACCAGCAGACCTGGACAGGGGAGCACCATATATTTT. The chain recombines TRBV15 with TRBJ1-3; 9 bases are shared with TRBD1. The germline V gene encodes CDR1 LNHNV and CDR2 YYDKDF (reference sequence). The CDR3 spans 14 residues. The junction had 5 bases not matched to a gene; V was cut back by 2 bases and J by 9 bases.

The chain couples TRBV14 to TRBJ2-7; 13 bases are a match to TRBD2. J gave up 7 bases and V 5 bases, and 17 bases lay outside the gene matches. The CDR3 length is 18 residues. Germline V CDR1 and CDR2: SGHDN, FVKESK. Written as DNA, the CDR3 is TGTGCCAGCAGCAACGGGACCGATGGACTAGCGGGGGCGGAGGAGCAGTACTTC. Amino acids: CASSNGTDGLAGAEEQYF. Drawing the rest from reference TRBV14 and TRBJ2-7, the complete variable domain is EAGVTQFPSHSVIEKGQTVTLRCDPISGHDNLYWYRRVMGKEIKFLLHFVKESKQDESGMPNNRFLAERTGGTYSTLKVQPAELEDSGVYFCASSNGTDGLAGAEEQYFGPGTRLTVT.

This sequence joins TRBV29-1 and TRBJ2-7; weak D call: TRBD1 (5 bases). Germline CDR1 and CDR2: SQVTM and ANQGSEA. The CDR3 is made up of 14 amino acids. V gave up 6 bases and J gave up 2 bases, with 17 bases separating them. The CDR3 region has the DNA TGCAGCGTCCAGGGCCAAAGGGGCACCTACGAGCAGTACTTC. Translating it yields CSVQGQRGTYEQYF.

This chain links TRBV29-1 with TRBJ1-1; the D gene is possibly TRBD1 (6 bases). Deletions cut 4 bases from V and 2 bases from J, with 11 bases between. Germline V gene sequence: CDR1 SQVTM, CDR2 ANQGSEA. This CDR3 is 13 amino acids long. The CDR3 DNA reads TGCAGCGTTGCCATGGACAGTAACACTGAAGCTTTCTTT. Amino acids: CSVAMDSNTEAFF.

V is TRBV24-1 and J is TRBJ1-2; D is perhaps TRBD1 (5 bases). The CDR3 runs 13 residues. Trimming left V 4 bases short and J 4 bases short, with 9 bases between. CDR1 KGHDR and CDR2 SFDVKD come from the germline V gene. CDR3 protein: CATSDRDSYGYTF. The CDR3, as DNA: TGTGCCACCAGTGACCGTGACAGCTATGGCTACACCTTC.

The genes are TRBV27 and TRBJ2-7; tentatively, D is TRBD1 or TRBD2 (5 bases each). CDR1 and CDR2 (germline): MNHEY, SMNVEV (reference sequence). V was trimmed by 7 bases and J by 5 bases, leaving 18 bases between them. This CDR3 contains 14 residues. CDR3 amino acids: CASTTSRGGDEQYF. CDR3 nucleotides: TGTGCCAGCACCACGTCGAGGGGTGGCGACGAGCAGTACTTC.